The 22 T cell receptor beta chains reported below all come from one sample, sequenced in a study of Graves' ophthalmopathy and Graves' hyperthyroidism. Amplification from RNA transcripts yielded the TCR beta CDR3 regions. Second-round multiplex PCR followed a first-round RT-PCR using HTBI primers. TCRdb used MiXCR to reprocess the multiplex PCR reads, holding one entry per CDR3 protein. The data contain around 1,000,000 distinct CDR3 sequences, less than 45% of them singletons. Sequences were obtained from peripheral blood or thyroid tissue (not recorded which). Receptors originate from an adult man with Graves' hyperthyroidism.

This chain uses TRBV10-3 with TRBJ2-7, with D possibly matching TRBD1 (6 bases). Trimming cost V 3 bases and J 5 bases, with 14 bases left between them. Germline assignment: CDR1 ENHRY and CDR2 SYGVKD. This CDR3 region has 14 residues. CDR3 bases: TGTGCCATCAGTGATTTTACAGGGCGCAACGAGCAGTACTTC. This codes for CAISDFTGRNEQYF.

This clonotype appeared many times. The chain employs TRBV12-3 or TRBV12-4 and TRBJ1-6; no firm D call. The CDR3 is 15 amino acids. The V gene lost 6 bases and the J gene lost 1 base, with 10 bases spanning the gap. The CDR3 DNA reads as TGTGCCAGCAGCGACATACTGTCCTATAATTCACCCCTCCACTTT. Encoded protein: CASSDILSYNSPLHF.

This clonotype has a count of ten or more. CDR3 nucleotides: TGCGCCAGCAGTAGGGGAGGGGAAGCTTTCTTT. Translation gives CASSRGGEAFF. The V gene is TRBV5-1, the J gene TRBJ1-1; a possible D gene is TRBD1 (5 bases). The CDR3 runs to 11 residues. Germline loops: CDR1 SGHRS, CDR2 YFSETQ. The germline V and J ends were trimmed by 5 bases and 8 bases, with 10 bases remaining between them.

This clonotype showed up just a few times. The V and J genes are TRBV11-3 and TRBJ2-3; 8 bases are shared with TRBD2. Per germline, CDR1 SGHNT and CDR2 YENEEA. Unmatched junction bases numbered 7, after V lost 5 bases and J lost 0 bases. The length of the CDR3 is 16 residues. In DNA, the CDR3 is TGTGCCAGCAGCCGCCGTAGCGGGGCTAGCACAGATACGCAGTATTTT. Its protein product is CASSRRSGASTDTQYF.

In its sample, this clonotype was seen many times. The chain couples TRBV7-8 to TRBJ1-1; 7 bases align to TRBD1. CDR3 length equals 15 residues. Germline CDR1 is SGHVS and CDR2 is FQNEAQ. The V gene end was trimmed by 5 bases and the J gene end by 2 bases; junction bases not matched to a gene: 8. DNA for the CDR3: TGTGCCAGCAGCCCGTATACAGGGGCTAACACTGAAGCTTTCTTT. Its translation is CASSPYTGANTEAFF.

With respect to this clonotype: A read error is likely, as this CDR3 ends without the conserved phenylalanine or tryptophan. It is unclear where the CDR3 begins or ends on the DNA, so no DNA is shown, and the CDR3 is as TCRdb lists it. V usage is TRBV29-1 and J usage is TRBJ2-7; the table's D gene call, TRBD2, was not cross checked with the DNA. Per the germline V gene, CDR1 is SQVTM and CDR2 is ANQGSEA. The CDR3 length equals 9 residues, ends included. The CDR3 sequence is CSVDGPQGY.

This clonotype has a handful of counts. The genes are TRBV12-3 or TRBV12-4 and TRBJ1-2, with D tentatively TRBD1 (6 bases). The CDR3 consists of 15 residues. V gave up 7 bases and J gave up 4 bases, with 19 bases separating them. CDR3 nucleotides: TGTGCCAGCACGCGGGGGGGGGGCAGAGGCTATGGCTACACCTTC. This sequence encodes CASTRGGGRGYGYTF.

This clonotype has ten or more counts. This chain's CDR3 is CASSRTGTGDEKLFF. The CDR3 bases are TGTGCCAGTAGCCGAACCGGGACCGGTGATGAAAAACTGTTTTTT. The chain recombines TRBV19 with TRBJ1-4; tentatively, D is TRBD1 (5 bases). The CDR3 has 15 residues. CDR1 is LNHDA, CDR2 SQIVND, per germline (reference sequence). With 6 bases removed from V and 6 bases from J, the gap between germline ends came to 17 bases. The complete variable domain, with remaining parts taken from reference TRBV19 and TRBJ1-4, reads DGGITQSPKYLFRKEGQNVTLSCEQNLNHDAMYWYRQDPGQGLRLIYYSQIVNDFQKGDIAEGYSVSREKKESFPLTVTSAQKNPTAFYLCASSRTGTGDEKLFFGSGTQLSVL.

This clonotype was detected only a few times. CDR3 nucleotide sequence: TGTGCCACCAGTGACCCCCCCCCAGGGGAGCTGTTTTTT. Protein: CATSDPPPGELFF. The gene calls are TRBV24-1 and TRBJ2-2, with no clear D. The CDR3 contains 13 residues. V lost 4 bases and J 8 bases, leaving 10 bases between the germline ends. Germline values: CDR1 KGHDR, CDR2 SFDVKD.

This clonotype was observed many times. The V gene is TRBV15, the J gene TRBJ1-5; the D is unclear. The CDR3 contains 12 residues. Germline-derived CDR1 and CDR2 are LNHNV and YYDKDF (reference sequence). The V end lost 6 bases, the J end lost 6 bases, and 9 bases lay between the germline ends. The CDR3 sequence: CATSLPSQPQHF. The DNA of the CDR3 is TGTGCCACCAGTTTACCCAGTCAGCCCCAGCATTTT.

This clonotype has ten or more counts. The CDR3 sequence is CSVAGVGNTIYF. The CDR3 region has the DNA TGCAGCGTTGCGGGAGTCGGAAACACCATATATTTT. The V call is TRBV29-1, the J call TRBJ1-3; D not certain. The germline V and J ends were trimmed by 4 bases and 4 bases, with 8 bases remaining between them. The CDR3 loop spans 12 amino acids. Germline V CDR1 and CDR2: SQVTM, ANQGSEA.

The CDR3 DNA follows: TGCGCCAGCAGCTCGAGTACAGGGGGCGCCCGGTATGGCTACACCTTC. Residues: CASSSSTGGARYGYTF. The rearrangement links TRBV4-1 to TRBJ1-2; 9 bases map to TRBD1. The V gene end was trimmed by 5 bases and the J gene end by 5 bases; junction bases not matched to a gene: 12. The CDR3 contains 16 residues. Germline V gene sequence: CDR1 MGHRA, CDR2 YSYEKL.

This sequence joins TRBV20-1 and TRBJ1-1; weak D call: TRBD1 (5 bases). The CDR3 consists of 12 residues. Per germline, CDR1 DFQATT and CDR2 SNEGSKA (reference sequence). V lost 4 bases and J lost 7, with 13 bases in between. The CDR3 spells CSATAQVLEAFF. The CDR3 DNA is TGCAGTGCTACCGCACAGGTTCTTGAAGCTTTCTTT.

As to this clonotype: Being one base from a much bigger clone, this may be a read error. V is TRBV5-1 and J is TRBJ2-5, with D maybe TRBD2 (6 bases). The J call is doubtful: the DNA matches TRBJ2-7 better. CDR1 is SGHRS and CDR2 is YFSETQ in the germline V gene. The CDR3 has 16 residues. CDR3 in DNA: TGCGCCAGCAGCTTCGGGACCCGGGACTTTTCGGGCGAGCAGTACTTC. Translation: CASSFGTRDFSGEQYF.

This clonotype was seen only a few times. This chain's CDR3 is CASTGEGDRTEKLFF. CDR3 in DNA: TGTGCCTCCACCGGAGAGGGGGACCGGACTGAAAAACTGTTTTTT. The V call is TRBV30, the J call TRBJ1-4; tentative D call: TRBD1 (6 bases). Germline V gives CDR1 GTSNPN, CDR2 SVGIG (reference sequence). The CDR3 consists of 15 residues. Trimming took 7 bases from V and 7 from J, leaving 22 bases between them. The full variable domain, rest sourced from reference TRBV30 and TRBJ1-4, is SQTIHQWPATLVQPVGSPLSLECTVEGTSNPNLYWYRQAAGRGLQLLFYSVGIGQISSEVPQNLSASRPQDRQFILSSKKLLLSDSGFYLCASTGEGDRTEKLFFGSGTQLSVL.

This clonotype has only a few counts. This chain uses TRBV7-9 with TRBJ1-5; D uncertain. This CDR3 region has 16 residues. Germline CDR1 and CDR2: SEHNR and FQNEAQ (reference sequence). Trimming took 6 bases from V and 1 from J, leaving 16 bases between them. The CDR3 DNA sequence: TGTGCCAGCAGTTCCATGACCGGATTCAGCAATCAGCCCCAGCATTTT. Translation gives CASSSMTGFSNQPQHF.

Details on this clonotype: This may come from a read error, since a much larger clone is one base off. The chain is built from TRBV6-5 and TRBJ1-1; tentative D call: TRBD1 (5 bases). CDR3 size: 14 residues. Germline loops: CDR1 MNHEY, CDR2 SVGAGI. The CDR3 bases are TGTGCCGGCAGGGTAGAGGGTTTGAACACTGAAGCTTTCTTT. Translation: CAGRVEGLNTEAFF.

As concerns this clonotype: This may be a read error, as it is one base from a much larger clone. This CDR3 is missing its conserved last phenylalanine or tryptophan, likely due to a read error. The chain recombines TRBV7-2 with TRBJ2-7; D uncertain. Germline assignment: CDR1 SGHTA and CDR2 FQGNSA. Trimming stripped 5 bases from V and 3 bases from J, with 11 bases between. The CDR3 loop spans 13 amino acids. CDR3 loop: CASSLSPGYEQYL. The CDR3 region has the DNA TGTGCCAGCAGCCTTAGCCCCGGCTACGAGCAGTACCTC.

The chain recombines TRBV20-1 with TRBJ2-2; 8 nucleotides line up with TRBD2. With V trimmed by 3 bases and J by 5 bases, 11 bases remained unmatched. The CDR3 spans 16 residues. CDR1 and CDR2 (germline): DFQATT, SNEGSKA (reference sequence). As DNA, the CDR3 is TGCAGTGCTAGGGGTACTAGCGGTCGAACGACCGGGGAGCTGTTTTTT. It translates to CSARGTSGRTTGELFF.

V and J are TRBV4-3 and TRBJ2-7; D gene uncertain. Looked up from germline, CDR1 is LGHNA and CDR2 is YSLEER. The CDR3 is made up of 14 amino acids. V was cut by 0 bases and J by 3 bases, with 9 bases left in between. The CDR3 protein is CASSQDITDYEQYF. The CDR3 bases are TGCGCCAGCAGCCAAGATATTACCGACTACGAGCAGTACTTC.

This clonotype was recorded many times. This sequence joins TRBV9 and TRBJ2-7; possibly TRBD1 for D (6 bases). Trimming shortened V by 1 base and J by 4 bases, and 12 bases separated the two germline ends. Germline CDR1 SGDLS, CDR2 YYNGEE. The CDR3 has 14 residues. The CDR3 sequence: CASSVSDGQYEQYF. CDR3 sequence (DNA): TGTGCCAGCAGCGTATCGGACGGACAGTACGAGCAGTACTTC.

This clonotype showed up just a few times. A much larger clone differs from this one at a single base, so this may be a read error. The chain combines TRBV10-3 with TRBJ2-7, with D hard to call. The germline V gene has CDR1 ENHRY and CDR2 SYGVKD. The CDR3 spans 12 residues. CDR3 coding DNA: TGTACCATCACCCCCGATGGCTACGAGCAGTACTTC. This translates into CTITPDGYEQYF.